These 8 T cell receptor beta chains came from one sample sequenced in a study of T cell responses to AZD1222 COVID-19 vaccine. Method: immunoSEQ multiplex PCR; TCRdb's copy keeps in-frame clones and lacks some. The sample yields more than 110,000 clones, around 90% seen once. The specimen was peripheral blood, collected on day 0 of AZD1222 vaccination. The receptor set was obtained from an adult in good health.

The V call is TRBV7-6, the J call TRBJ2-5; D is undetermined. This CDR3 region has 16 residues. Per the germline V gene, CDR1 is SGHVS and CDR2 is FNYEAQ. V was cut by 3 bases and J by 0 bases, with 14 bases left in between. CDR3 loop: CASSLLGKAYQETQYF. The CDR3 bases are TGTGCCAGCAGCTTGCTAGGGAAGGCCTACCAAGAGACCCAGTACTTC.

The rearrangement links TRBV28 to TRBJ1-6; TRBD1 agrees at 7 bases. The germline gives CDR1 MDHEN, CDR2 SYDVKM. The CDR3 has 14 residues. The CDR3 protein is CAFRGGTHNSPLHF. For the CDR3, the DNA is TGTGCTTTCAGGGGGGGTACCCATAATTCACCCCTCCACTTT.

The chain employs TRBV6-4 and TRBJ1-2, with 10 bases matching TRBD1. V gave up 4 bases and J gave up 1 base; unmatched junction bases: 12. The CDR3 totals 18 residues. Germline values: CDR1 MRHNA, CDR2 SNTAGT. The DNA of the CDR3 is TGTGCCAGCAGTGTCCTCCCGGCGACAGGGGGCCGTAACTATGGCTACACCTTC. Translating gives CASSVLPATGGRNYGYTF.

The rearrangement joins TRBV29-1 to TRBJ1-1; D is unclear. The CDR3 is 9 residues long. V lost 7 bases and J lost 6, with 6 bases in between. Germline V lookup: CDR1 SQVTM, CDR2 ANQGSEA. DNA of the CDR3: TGCAGCGCGGCCCCTGAAGCTTTCTTT. This translates into CSAAPEAFF.

The chain recombines TRBV7-9 with TRBJ1-4, with D possibly matching TRBD1 (5 bases). V was trimmed by 4 bases and J by 12 bases, leaving 21 bases between them. CDR1 and CDR2 from the germline V gene are SEHNR and FQNEAQ (reference sequence). The CDR3 loop spans 15 amino acids. The CDR3 loop reads CASSYLEEGREELFF. The DNA for the CDR3 is TGTGCCAGCAGCTATCTCGAGGAGGGGAGGGAGGAACTGTTTTTT.

V usage is TRBV24-1 and J usage is TRBJ1-1; no definite D call. V lost 7 bases, J lost 2 bases, and 10 bases lay in between. Germline values: CDR1 KGHDR, CDR2 SFDVKD. The CDR3 extends over 13 amino acids. The CDR3 DNA is TGTGCCACCAGGCCGGGAGGAAACACTGAAGCTTTCTTT. This translates into CATRPGGNTEAFF.

The chain combines TRBV13 with TRBJ1-1; D remains unclear. Trimming removed 3 bases from V and 6 bases from J, with 8 bases in between. The CDR3 loop spans 12 amino acids. Germline CDR1 and CDR2: PRHDT and FYEKMQ (reference sequence). The CDR3 loop reads CASSFIGAEAFF. The CDR3 region has the DNA TGTGCCAGCAGCTTTATTGGTGCTGAAGCTTTCTTT.

This clone appeared once. V gene TRBV30 combines with J gene TRBJ2-1, with a tentative D call TRBD2 (5 bases). V lost 5 bases and J lost 4, with 9 bases in between. The germline gives CDR1 GTSNPN, CDR2 SVGIG (reference sequence). This CDR3 is built from 12 residues. The CDR3 loop reads CAWHGDYNEQFF. CDR3 nucleotide sequence: TGTGCCTGGCACGGGGATTACAATGAGCAGTTCTTC.